The clone carrying this T cell receptor (beta chain) has more than one count but fewer than ten. The study recruited people aged about 18 to 89 years across roughly 25 US areas. Cohort 3 donors counted as recovered after two negative PCRs, clearance, or resolved symptoms. This entry belongs to a study of blood T cell repertoires in COVID-19. Generated by immunoSEQ multiplex PCR, the TCRdb table keeps only in-frame clones and is missing some. The sample includes fewer than 450,000 clones, about 90% of them seen just once. Sequences were obtained from PBMCs or T cells enriched from blood (not recorded which). This TCR derives from a man younger than 35 who had recovered from COVID-19.

CDR3 bases: TGTGCCAGCTCCAGGGGGCAGAGTGAAAAACTGTTTTTT. Its protein is CASSRGQSEKLFF. The V and J genes are TRBV2 and TRBJ1-4, with TRBD1 matching 8 bases. CDR3 length: 13 residues. Germline values: CDR1 SNHLY, CDR2 FYNNEI. J lost 7 bases, V lost 8 bases, and 6 bases had no gene match.